The 6 T cell receptor beta chains below were found in one sample sequenced in a study of blood T cell repertoires in COVID-19. The method was immunoSEQ multiplex PCR; TCRdb's version includes in-frame clones alone and lacks a portion of them. The table includes about 210,000 clones, 80% to 90% detected once. The sequencing input was peripheral blood. All receptors come from a man aged 18-30 years with active or convalescent COVID-19.

For this clone: Additional DNA sequences in this sample encode the identical CDR3. V usage is TRBV19 and J usage is TRBJ1-1; D call uncertain. The V end lost 3 bases, the J end lost 2 bases, and 7 bases lay between the germline ends. This CDR3 comprises 13 residues. Germline V gene lookup returns CDR1 LNHDA and CDR2 SQIVND (reference sequence). CDR3 sequence (DNA): TGTGCCAGTAGTATCTCAGGTAACACTGAAGCTTTCTTT. Translation gives CASSISGNTEAFF.

Only one count was recorded for this clone. The CDR3 nucleotides read TGCAGCGTTGTCGAGGTCCTAGCCGGCGGCTACACCTTC. Translated: CSVVEVLAGGYTF. The chain employs TRBV29-1 and TRBJ1-2; D remains unclear. The V and J ends lost 4 bases and 8 bases respectively, with 17 bases between them. Germline-derived CDR1 and CDR2 are SQVTM and ANQGSEA. CDR3 size: 13 residues.

This clone was seen a handful of times. The chain links TRBV20-1 to TRBJ2-5, with 9 bases that match TRBD2. Germline V gene data show CDR1 as DFQATT and CDR2 as SNEGSKA (reference sequence). Trimming removed 3 bases from V and 9 bases from J; junction bases left unmatched: 14. CDR3 length equals 15 residues. CDR3 loop: CSASLGPLAGKAQYF. In DNA, the CDR3 is TGCAGTGCTAGTCTAGGTCCCCTAGCGGGAAAGGCCCAGTACTTC.

The chain links TRBV5-4 to TRBJ1-6, with D perhaps matching TRBD1 (5 bases). CDR1 is SGHNT, CDR2 YYREEE, per germline (reference sequence). Trimming left V 0 bases short and J 6 bases short, with 10 bases between. The CDR3 runs to 15 residues. The CDR3 loop is CASSLGAGLNSPLHF. CDR3 DNA sequence: TGTGCCAGCAGCTTGGGCGCGGGGCTTAATTCACCCCTCCACTTT.

The rearrangement links TRBV28 to TRBJ2-1, with 11 bases identical to TRBD2. CDR3 length equals 15 residues. Looked up from germline, CDR1 is MDHEN and CDR2 is SYDVKM. J gave up 0 bases and V 7 bases, and 2 bases lay outside the gene matches. CDR3 DNA sequence: TGTGCCAGCACTAGCGGGAGGCACTCCTACAATGAGCAGTTCTTC. It encodes CASTSGRHSYNEQFF.

This sequence joins TRBV19 and TRBJ1-5, with 10 bases that match TRBD1. There are 14 residues in the CDR3. Losses at the gene ends were 8 bases for V and 5 bases for J; bases not matched to a gene: 6. Germline V gene data show CDR1 as LNHDA and CDR2 as SQIVND (reference sequence). The CDR3 bases are TGTGCCAGTGGGAGAGGACAGGGGGATCAGCCCCAGCATTTT. Its protein is CASGRGQGDQPQHF. Complete variable domain (other parts from reference TRBV19 and TRBJ1-5): DGGITQSPKYLFRKEGQNVTLSCEQNLNHDAMYWYRQDPGQGLRLIYYSQIVNDFQKGDIAEGYSVSREKKESFPLTVTSAQKNPTAFYLCASGRGQGDQPQHFGDGTRLSIL.